These 8 T cell receptor beta chains came from one sample sequenced in a study of blood T cell repertoires in COVID-19. Data came from immunoSEQ multiplex PCR; TCRdb stores just in-frame clones and leaves some out. The repertoire holds 9,500 to 15,000 clones, with roughly nine tenths as singletons. Sequencing used peripheral blood. The receptors come from a man aged 65-85 years with active COVID-19.

The chain has TRBV11-2 and TRBJ1-1; D is unclear. Germline-derived CDR1 and CDR2 are SGHAT and FQNNGV. The ends were cut back, 5 bases at V and 0 bases at J, with 7 bases in the middle. The CDR3 spans 13 residues. The CDR3 here is CASSLGVNTEAFF. The CDR3 DNA sequence: TGTGCCAGCAGCCTCGGGGTGAACACTGAAGCTTTCTTT.

This chain uses TRBV6-6 with TRBJ2-1, with 10 bases lining up with TRBD2. This CDR3 is 14 amino acids long. Germline V lookup: CDR1 MNHNY, CDR2 SVGAGI (reference sequence). With V trimmed by 2 bases and J by 7 bases, 2 bases remained unmatched. CDR3 DNA sequence: TGTGCCAGCAGTTACGGGACTAGCGCGAATGAGCAGTTCTTC. As protein: CASSYGTSANEQFF.

The gene calls are TRBV4-1 and TRBJ2-1, with TRBD2 matching 8 bases. The germline V gene encodes CDR1 MGHRA and CDR2 YSYEKL. The CDR3 loop spans 12 amino acids. V dropped 4 bases and J dropped 14; count of bases not matched to a gene: 7. The CDR3 DNA reads as TGCGCCAGCAGCCGCCCGGGAGGGAAGGAGTTCTTC. Protein: CASSRPGGKEFF.

The V and J genes are TRBV5-1 and TRBJ1-2; TRBD1 matches at 9 bases. J was trimmed by 3 bases and V by 8 bases; bases with no gene match: 5. The CDR3 totals 13 residues. The germline V gene encodes CDR1 SGHRS and CDR2 YFSETQ. The CDR3 region has the DNA TGCGCCAGTCGACAGGGGGTTGACTATGGCTACACCTTC. This encodes CASRQGVDYGYTF.

The rearrangement links TRBV3-1 (or the pseudogene TRBV3-2) to TRBJ2-7; D call uncertain. CDR3 length: 15 residues. Looked up from germline, CDR1 is LGHDT and CDR2 is YNNKEL (reference sequence). V was trimmed by 3 bases and J by 5 bases, leaving 17 bases between them. CDR3 sequence: CASSHRGTALDEQYF. The DNA for the CDR3 is TGTGCCAGCAGCCACCGTGGAACAGCTTTGGACGAGCAGTACTTC.

The gene calls are TRBV10-2 and TRBJ1-1; D is unresolved. The CDR3 consists of 10 residues. V lost 7 bases and J 6 bases, leaving 6 bases between the germline ends. Germline CDR1 WSHSY, CDR2 SAAADI. CDR3 sequence: CASTRPEAFF. DNA of the CDR3: TGCGCCAGCACCAGGCCTGAAGCTTTCTTT.

This chain links TRBV5-6 with TRBJ2-7; maybe TRBD2 (5 bases). Per the germline V gene, CDR1 is SGHDT and CDR2 is YYEEEE. The CDR3 contains 15 residues. Trimming pared 4 bases from V and 4 bases from J, leaving 18 bases between. The CDR3 DNA follows: TGTGCCAGCAGCCTAAACCGGGATCCCTTATACGAGCAGTACTTC. It translates to CASSLNRDPLYEQYF.

This chain connects TRBV7-2 to TRBJ2-3, with no clear D. The length of the CDR3 is 15 residues. Trimming stripped 5 bases from V and 0 bases from J, with 12 bases between. Germline assignment: CDR1 SGHTA and CDR2 FQGNSA. The CDR3, as DNA: TGTGCCAGCAGCGTCCGGTTCTCTAGCACAGATACGCAGTATTTT. Translated: CASSVRFSSTDTQYF.